This T cell receptor beta chain comes out of a study of OX40 agonist ivuxolimab in advanced cancers. The protocol was immunoSEQ multiplex PCR, while the TCRdb copy is restricted to in-frame clones and leaves out a portion. The sample yields about 120,000 clones, 80% to 90% seen once. The CDR3 length is 14 residues. The germline V gene has CDR1 ENHRY and CDR2 SYGVKD. V gave up 11 bases and J gave up 0 bases, with 14 bases separating them. Source: CD4+ or CD8+ T cells sorted from blood, taken in a trial of the OX40 agonist ivuxolimab. The TCR sequence derives from an adult with an advanced solid tumor such as melanoma, head and neck, liver or kidney cancer. The chain combines TRBV10-3 with TRBJ1-3, with a possible D match to TRBD1 (6 bases). CDR3 coding DNA: TGTGCCGCTCGGCCGGACAGCTCTGGAAACACCATATATTTT. Translated, it gives CAARPDSSGNTIYF.